This entry lists 20 T cell receptor beta chains sequenced from one sample in a study of PD-L1 blockade in urothelial cancer. Clones were sequenced by immunoSEQ multiplex PCR, and TCRdb holds only the in-frame ones, with some missing. The sample records some 23,000 clones, under 90% being singletons. Time point reported: peripheral blood 6 weeks after treatment start. The source was PBMCs, collected around atezolizumab (anti-PD-L1) treatment. The receptor source for this set is a man between 65 and 85 years old with urothelial cancer.

V and J are TRBV19 and TRBJ1-1; 7 bases are shared with TRBD1. The CDR3 totals 14 residues. V lost 8 bases and J lost 2; bases outside the gene matches: 8. Germline V gene sequence: CDR1 LNHDA, CDR2 SQIVND (reference sequence). In DNA form, the CDR3 reads TGTGCCAGTCGCGCGACAGGGAGAAACACTGAAGCTTTCTTT. Amino acids: CASRATGRNTEAFF. Full variable domain (outside the CDR3, taken from reference TRBV19 and TRBJ1-1): DGGITQSPKYLFRKEGQNVTLSCEQNLNHDAMYWYRQDPGQGLRLIYYSQIVNDFQKGDIAEGYSVSREKKESFPLTVTSAQKNPTAFYLCASRATGRNTEAFFGQGTRLTVV.

The gene calls are TRBV7-2 and TRBJ2-5; 12 bases align to TRBD2. Germline V gene lookup returns CDR1 SGHTA and CDR2 FQGNSA. Trimming cost V 5 bases and J 2 bases; bases outside gene matches: 3. The CDR3 extends over 15 amino acids. The CDR3 spells CASSGTSGRQETQYF. The CDR3 DNA sequence: TGTGCCAGCAGCGGGACTAGCGGGCGGCAAGAGACCCAGTACTTC.

V is TRBV7-9 and J is TRBJ1-1, with D uncertain. V was shortened by 1 base and J by 8 bases, with 14 bases between the two germline ends. Looked up from germline, CDR1 is SEHNR and CDR2 is FQNEAQ (reference sequence). The CDR3 sequence is 14 residues long. The CDR3, as DNA: TGTGCCAGCAGCTTAGGATCTGGAGCGGTGGAAGCTTTCTTT. This gives the protein CASSLGSGAVEAFF.

V usage is TRBV2 and J usage is TRBJ2-3; 12 bases line up with TRBD2. CDR1 SNHLY and CDR2 FYNNEI come from the germline V gene. J lost 5 bases, V lost 8 bases, and 5 bases had no gene match. This CDR3 has 14 amino acids. The CDR3 nucleotides are TGTGCCAGCTCCTCGGGACTAGCGGGAGATACGCAGTATTTT. Translated, it gives CASSSGLAGDTQYF.

J is TRBJ2-7 and V is TRBV7-2; tentative D call: TRBD1 (5 bases). Trimming removed 0 bases from V and 1 base from J, with 10 bases in between. Germline V CDR1 and CDR2: SGHTA, FQGNSA. This CDR3 has 15 amino acids. Here the CDR3 reads CASSLAAGQSYEQYF. The CDR3 DNA follows: TGTGCCAGCAGCTTAGCGGCAGGGCAATCCTACGAGCAGTACTTC.

This rearrangement joins TRBV6-6 to TRBJ2-7; D might be TRBD2 (6 bases). V was shortened by 0 bases and J by 3 bases, with 9 bases between the two germline ends. Germline-derived CDR1 and CDR2 are MNHNY and SVGAGI (reference sequence). The CDR3 runs 14 residues. The CDR3 nucleotides read TGTGCCAGCAGTTACTCGGCTAGCGACTACGAGCAGTACTTC. It codes for CASSYSASDYEQYF.

This sequence joins TRBV11-3 and TRBJ2-3, with 14 bases lining up with TRBD2. Germline values: CDR1 SGHNT, CDR2 YENEEA. J gave up 4 bases and V 4 bases, and 4 bases lay outside the gene matches. The CDR3 is 16 residues long. CDR3 bases: TGTGCCAGCAGCTCGGGACTAGCGGGAGAGGCAGATACGCAGTATTTT. Translating gives CASSSGLAGEADTQYF.

The V call is TRBV11-1, the J call TRBJ2-3; tentative D call: TRBD1 (6 bases). The CDR3 is 16 residues long. The V and J ends lost 4 bases and 2 bases respectively, with 16 bases between them. Germline V lookup: CDR1 SGHAT, CDR2 FQDESV (reference sequence). The CDR3 is CASSSAGTTITDTQYF. The CDR3 DNA reads TGTGCCAGCAGCTCAGCCGGGACAACGATCACAGATACGCAGTATTTT.

The chain recombines TRBV5-1 with TRBJ1-5, with D unclear. CDR3 length equals 14 residues. Germline V gives CDR1 SGHRS, CDR2 YFSETQ. Trimming removed 0 bases from V and 2 bases from J, with 6 bases in between. The CDR3 loop is CASSLGEGNQPQHF. For the CDR3, the DNA is TGCGCCAGCAGCTTGGGCGAGGGCAATCAGCCCCAGCATTTT.

The rearrangement joins TRBV6-5 to TRBJ2-3; D not certain. The CDR3 runs 13 residues. Trimming cost V 2 bases and J 0 bases, with 3 bases left between them. Germline V gene data show CDR1 as MNHEY and CDR2 as SVGAGI. CDR3 nucleotides: TGTGCCAGCAGTTACGGCAGCACAGATACGCAGTATTTT. Its protein product is CASSYGSTDTQYF.

The genes are TRBV4-3 and TRBJ1-4, with 7 bases fitting TRBD1. This CDR3 region has 14 residues. In germline, CDR1 is LGHNA, CDR2 YSLEER. With 1 base clipped from V and 7 bases from J, the junction kept 3 bases outside the gene matches. The CDR3 bases are TGCGCCAGCAGCCAAGGACAGGGTGGTGAAAAACTGTTTTTT. Translation: CASSQGQGGEKLFF.

The sample holds one count of this clone. The chain combines TRBV18 with TRBJ1-4; 7 bases fit TRBD1. The CDR3 runs 16 residues. V gave up 2 bases and J gave up 2 bases; unmatched junction bases: 5. Germline CDR1 and CDR2: KGHSH and LQKENI. CDR3 region: CASSPTRDSTNEKLFF. In nucleotides, the CDR3 is TGTGCCAGCTCACCAACTAGGGACAGCACTAATGAAAAACTGTTTTTT.

This chain uses TRBV10-1 with TRBJ2-5, with 8 positions matching TRBD1. The CDR3 spans 14 residues. The germline V gene has CDR1 WNHNN and CDR2 SYGVQD (reference sequence). After removal of 6 bases from V and 4 bases from J, the junction contained 7 bases not matched to a gene. CDR3 coding DNA: TGCGCCAGCAGCCTCGGACAGGGTTCAGAGACCCAGTACTTC. It specifies CASSLGQGSETQYF.

The CDR3: CASSELGQGSYEQYF. The CDR3 nucleotides read TGTGCCAGCAGTGAGTTGGGACAGGGCTCCTACGAGCAGTACTTC. The chain joins TRBV6-1 to TRBJ2-7, with 9 positions matching TRBD1. The CDR3 is 15 residues long. Trimming at V came to 3 bases and at J to 0 bases, leaving 3 bases not matched to a gene. Germline V gives CDR1 MNHNS, CDR2 SASEGT.

This sequence joins TRBV19 and TRBJ1-5; D not resolved. The germline CDR1 and CDR2 sequences are LNHDA and SQIVND (reference sequence). The CDR3 loop spans 15 amino acids. Trimming removed 10 bases from V and 2 bases from J, with 18 bases in between. The CDR3 DNA reads TGTGCCACTACAATGGATGGAGCGGGCAATCAGCCCCAGCATTTT. Protein: CATTMDGAGNQPQHF.

The chain has TRBV11-2 and TRBJ1-1; D not resolved. V was shortened by 3 bases and J by 3 bases, with 11 bases between the two germline ends. CDR1 is SGHAT, CDR2 FQNNGV, per germline. The CDR3 loop spans 14 amino acids. The CDR3 DNA reads as TGTGCCAGCAGCTTGATCGGGAGAGACACTGAAGCTTTCTTT. This sequence encodes CASSLIGRDTEAFF.

The chain uses TRBV5-8 and TRBJ2-1; 7 nucleotides align to TRBD2. The length of the CDR3 is 17 residues. With 0 bases clipped from V and 3 bases from J, the junction kept 9 bases outside the gene matches. The germline CDR1 and CDR2 sequences are SGHTS and YDEGEE. The CDR3 DNA reads TGTGCCAGCAGCTTGGCTCTAGCGGTCGATGGCTACAATGAGCAGTTCTTC. Its protein product is CASSLALAVDGYNEQFF.

This rearrangement joins TRBV28 to TRBJ2-5; tentatively, D is TRBD1 (6 bases). Per the germline V gene, CDR1 is MDHEN and CDR2 is SYDVKM. This CDR3 contains 14 residues. V lost 3 bases and J 1 base, leaving 9 bases between the germline ends. The CDR3 is CASSFGTLQETQYF. The CDR3 coding sequence is TGTGCCAGCAGTTTCGGGACACTCCAAGAGACCCAGTACTTC.

This chain connects TRBV5-1 to TRBJ2-3, with 8 bases fitting TRBD2. The trim removed 0 bases at V and 4 bases at J, leaving 7 bases unmatched. The germline V gene encodes CDR1 SGHRS and CDR2 YFSETQ. The CDR3 length is 16 residues. CDR3 sequence reads: CASSLGISGNSDTQYF. The CDR3 DNA reads TGCGCCAGCAGCTTGGGTATTAGCGGGAATTCAGATACGCAGTATTTT.

The genes are TRBV18 and TRBJ1-5; TRBD1 matches 7 bases. V trimming: 1 base; J trimming: 6 bases; junction bases outside the gene matches: 3. This CDR3 has 14 residues. Per the germline V gene, CDR1 is KGHSH and CDR2 is LQKENI. CDR3: CASSPRQGGQPQHF. The CDR3 DNA reads as TGTGCCAGCTCACCACGACAGGGTGGTCAGCCCCAGCATTTT.